What follows are 28 T cell receptor beta chains derived from one specimen sequenced in a study of PD-L1 blockade in urothelial cancer. The data were produced by immunoSEQ multiplex PCR, yet TCRdb's version contains in-frame clones alone and is incomplete. This sample has around 40,000 clones, with more than 85% found just once. Time point of the sample: pretreatment peripheral blood. This sample comprised PBMCs, obtained around atezolizumab (anti-PD-L1) treatment. The receptors stem from a woman in her sixties or seventies with urothelial cancer.

By proportion, this clone is medium-sized (0.01 to 0.1%). The chain couples TRBV7-6 to TRBJ1-3; D not resolved. This CDR3 contains 15 residues. The ends were cut back, 5 bases at V and 0 bases at J, with 11 bases in the middle. Germline V lookup: CDR1 SGHVS, CDR2 FNYEAQ. Here the CDR3 reads CASSPTTSSGNTIYF. CDR3 bases: TGTGCCAGCAGCCCGACGACAAGCTCTGGAAACACCATATATTTT.

The gene calls are TRBV5-1 and TRBJ2-7, with 8 bases lining up with TRBD2. Germline-derived CDR1 and CDR2 are SGHRS and YFSETQ. CDR3 size: 13 residues. J was trimmed by 2 bases and V by 6 bases; bases with no gene match: 4. CDR3 in amino acids: CASTSGSAYEQYF. The CDR3 coding sequence is TGCGCCAGCACGAGCGGGAGCGCCTACGAGCAGTACTTC.

This chain links TRBV11-3 with TRBJ2-1, with a possible D match to TRBD2 (6 bases). The germline V gene has CDR1 SGHNT and CDR2 YENEEA. The V end lost 0 bases, the J end lost 2 bases, and 14 bases lay between the germline ends. CDR3 size: 17 residues. The CDR3 DNA reads TGTGCCAGCAGCTTAGAAGTAGCAGGACTACCCTACAATGAGCAGTTCTTC. Encoded protein: CASSLEVAGLPYNEQFF.

To note about this clone: This CDR3 fails to terminate in the conserved phenylalanine or tryptophan, so it likely reflects a read error. No DNA is shown, since the ends of the CDR3 on it are uncertain; the CDR3 is the one TCRdb lists. This chain uses TRBV11-2 with TRBJ2-7; the D segment call TRBD2 is taken from the table without a DNA check. Germline CDR1 reads SGHAT; CDR2 reads FQNNGV. The CDR3 sequence runs 13 residues, both termini included. CDR3 loop: CASSLGTSPARKL.

The chain has TRBV11-2 and TRBJ2-2; weak D call: TRBD2 (6 bases). The germline CDR1 and CDR2 sequences are SGHAT and FQNNGV. Trimming cost V 5 bases and J 0 bases, with 7 bases left between them. The length of the CDR3 is 14 residues. CDR3 in DNA: TGTGCCAGCAGCCGACTAGCGAACACCGGGGAGCTGTTTTTT. Translating gives CASSRLANTGELFF. Combining the CDR3 with reference TRBV11-2 and TRBJ2-2 gives the whole variable domain EAGVAQSPRYKIIEKRQSVAFWCNPISGHATLYWYQQILGQGPKLLIQFQNNGVVDDSQLPKDRFSAERLKGVDSTLKIQPAKLEDSAVYLCASSRLANTGELFFGEGSRLTVL.

This chain uses TRBV27 with TRBJ1-2, with 7 positions matching TRBD1. V shed 2 bases, J shed 5 bases, and the junction held 2 bases outside the gene matches. Germline V gene lookup returns CDR1 MNHEY and CDR2 SMNVEV (reference sequence). This CDR3 region has 13 residues. The CDR3 DNA sequence: TGTGCCAGCAGTTTAACCAGGGGGTATGGCTACACCTTC. Its translation is CASSLTRGYGYTF.

This rearrangement joins TRBV29-1 to TRBJ2-5; D is ambiguous. Germline CDR1 reads SQVTM; CDR2 reads ANQGSEA. V was shortened by 4 bases and J by 10 bases, with 16 bases between the two germline ends. The CDR3 totals 12 residues. This CDR3 is CSVGRGHGIQYF. In DNA form, the CDR3 reads TGCAGCGTTGGACGCGGTCATGGTATCCAGTACTTC.

The rearrangement joins TRBV19 to TRBJ2-3; 9 bases fit TRBD2. The junction had 2 bases not matched to a gene; V was cut back by 6 bases and J by 4 bases. In germline, CDR1 is LNHDA, CDR2 SQIVND (reference sequence). The CDR3 is made up of 13 amino acids. The CDR3 region has the DNA TGTGCCAGTAGGGTAGCGGGAGCAGATACGCAGTATTTT. This translates into CASRVAGADTQYF.

The chain has TRBV30 and TRBJ1-5; 12 nucleotides align to TRBD1. With 2 bases clipped from V and 6 bases from J, the junction kept 8 bases outside the gene matches. The CDR3 length is 16 residues. From germline, CDR1 is GTSNPN and CDR2 SVGIG (reference sequence). In DNA form, the CDR3 reads TGTGCCTGGAGTCAAAGGGGACAGGGGGCTTTTCAGCCCCAGCATTTT. It encodes CAWSQRGQGAFQPQHF.

This sequence joins TRBV4-2 and TRBJ1-2; 12 positions match TRBD1. Trimming cost V 4 bases and J 7 bases; bases outside gene matches: 10. Germline V gene data show CDR1 as LGHNA and CDR2 as YNFKEQ. This CDR3 comprises 16 residues. CDR3: CASSLAPGQGAGGYTF. In DNA, the CDR3 is TGTGCCAGCAGCCTAGCACCGGGACAGGGGGCGGGTGGCTACACCTTC.

The chain employs TRBV10-3 and TRBJ2-5; no clear D. Germline CDR1 is ENHRY and CDR2 is SYGVKD. Trimming took 0 bases from V and 4 from J, leaving 9 bases between them. The CDR3 runs to 14 residues. CDR3 region: CAISESGTLETQYF. For the CDR3, the DNA is TGTGCCATCAGTGAGTCGGGCACCCTAGAGACCCAGTACTTC.

This clone turned up a few times. The rearrangement links TRBV19 to TRBJ1-2; maybe TRBD1 (5 bases). Deletions cut 7 bases from V and 7 bases from J, with 16 bases between. The CDR3 runs 13 residues. Germline CDR1 LNHDA, CDR2 SQIVND (reference sequence). CDR3: CASKARVKGGYTF. The CDR3 bases are TGTGCCAGTAAGGCCAGGGTGAAAGGTGGCTACACCTTC.

The gene calls are TRBV18 and TRBJ1-5; 11 bases agree with TRBD1. The CDR3 spans 16 residues. J gave up 10 bases and V 4 bases, and 12 bases lay outside the gene matches. From germline, CDR1 is KGHSH and CDR2 LQKENI. The CDR3 protein is CASSHGQGARLQPQHF. The CDR3 region has the DNA TGTGCCAGCTCACATGGACAGGGGGCCCGTCTTCAACCCCAGCATTTT. Based on the CDR3 plus reference TRBV18 and TRBJ1-5, the full variable domain is NAGVMQNPRHLVRRRGQEARLRCSPMKGHSHVYWYRQLPEEGLKFMVYLQKENIIDESGMPKERFSAEFPKEGPSILRIQQVVRGDSAAYFCASSHGQGARLQPQHFGDGTRLSIL.

This clone was seen just once. This chain connects TRBV28 to TRBJ1-3, with D unclear. This CDR3 contains 15 residues. V was shortened by 3 bases and J by 0 bases, with 9 bases between the two germline ends. Germline CDR1 MDHEN, CDR2 SYDVKM. The CDR3 protein is CASSFQVRSGNTIYF. CDR3 sequence (DNA): TGTGCCAGCAGTTTCCAGGTTCGCTCTGGAAACACCATATATTTT.

This clone was picked up one time. The V call is TRBV19, the J call TRBJ2-7, with 9 bases fitting TRBD2. V was pared by 2 bases and J by 4 bases, with 6 bases of the junction left unmatched. Germline CDR1 and CDR2: LNHDA and SQIVND (reference sequence). CDR3 size: 15 residues. Here the CDR3 DNA reads TGTGCCAGTAGTATAACGGCGGGAGGGCTATACGAGCAGTACTTC. It codes for CASSITAGGLYEQYF.

The J gene is TRBJ2-3, the V gene TRBV7-9; the match to TRBD1 covers 9 bases. This CDR3 is built from 15 residues. Germline trimming cut 5 bases from V and 5 bases from J; bases unmatched to any gene: 8. The germline gives CDR1 SEHNR, CDR2 FQNEAQ (reference sequence). The chain's CDR3 is CASSQPTGGKDTQYF. Written as DNA, the CDR3 is TGTGCCAGCAGCCAACCGACAGGGGGGAAAGATACGCAGTATTTT.

J is TRBJ2-3 and V is TRBV27, with 7 bases lining up with TRBD2. The CDR3 extends over 17 amino acids. V was pared by 6 bases and J by 2 bases, with 14 bases of the junction left unmatched. Germline lookup yields CDR1 MNHEY and CDR2 SMNVEV (reference sequence). The CDR3 loop reads CASSRLLADTFTDTQYF. DNA for the CDR3: TGTGCCAGCAGCCGACTCCTAGCGGACACTTTCACAGATACGCAGTATTTT.

J is TRBJ1-1 and V is TRBV5-4, with TRBD1 as a possible D gene (5 bases). V lost 0 bases and J 3 bases, leaving 18 bases between the germline ends. Germline CDR1 is SGHNT and CDR2 is YYREEE (reference sequence). CDR3 length: 17 residues. This CDR3 is CASSLVKEGIRYTEAFF. CDR3 sequence (DNA): TGTGCCAGCAGCTTGGTGAAGGAGGGGATAAGGTACACTGAAGCTTTCTTT.

This clone was seen a single time. The chain joins TRBV5-6 to TRBJ2-7, with 11 bases matching TRBD2. The J segment lost 5 bases and the V segment lost 0 bases, leaving 10 bases of the junction unmatched. The CDR3 consists of 17 residues. Germline V gene lookup returns CDR1 SGHDT and CDR2 YYEEEE. The CDR3 is CASSLEISGRGIHEQYF. CDR3 DNA: TGTGCCAGCAGCTTGGAAATTAGCGGGAGGGGGATCCACGAGCAGTACTTC. Full variable domain (outside the CDR3, taken from reference TRBV5-6 and TRBJ2-7): DAGVTQSPTHLIKTRGQQVTLRCSPKSGHDTVSWYQQALGQGPQFIFQYYEEEERQRGNFPDRFSGHQFPNYSSELNVNALLLGDSALYLCASSLEISGRGIHEQYFGPGTRLTVT.

The V call is TRBV27, the J call TRBJ1-5; weak D call: TRBD1 (6 bases). The CDR3 covers 16 residues. V lost 5 bases and J 0 bases, leaving 14 bases between the germline ends. The germline V gene encodes CDR1 MNHEY and CDR2 SMNVEV (reference sequence). The CDR3 DNA reads as TGTGCCAGCAGTACCCAAGGACAGTATAGCAATCAGCCCCAGCATTTT. It specifies CASSTQGQYSNQPQHF.

This chain joins TRBV7-2 and TRBJ1-2; tentative D call: TRBD1 (6 bases). The CDR3 loop spans 13 amino acids. Trimming cost V 4 bases and J 8 bases, with 14 bases left between them. In germline, CDR1 is SGHTA, CDR2 FQGNSA. DNA of the CDR3: TGTGCCAGCAGCTCCTTTGACAGGCTCGGCTACACCTTC. Encoded protein: CASSSFDRLGYTF.

The V and J genes are TRBV5-6 and TRBJ1-1; D call uncertain. This CDR3 contains 13 residues. V was cut by 3 bases and J by 0 bases, with 6 bases left in between. Germline V gene lookup returns CDR1 SGHDT and CDR2 YYEEEE. CDR3 residues: CASSWQMNTEAFF. The CDR3 DNA reads as TGTGCCAGCAGCTGGCAGATGAACACTGAAGCTTTCTTT.

The V gene is TRBV7-2, the J gene TRBJ2-3, with a tentative D call TRBD1 (6 bases). The germline gives CDR1 SGHTA, CDR2 FQGNSA. The V end was cut by 0 bases, the J end by 2 bases, with 9 bases between. The CDR3 is made up of 15 amino acids. CDR3 in amino acids: CASSLAPGATDTQYF. CDR3 DNA sequence: TGTGCCAGCAGCTTAGCACCAGGGGCCACAGATACGCAGTATTTT.

V gene TRBV27 combines with J gene TRBJ2-7, with D perhaps TRBD2 (5 bases). This CDR3 is 14 amino acids long. The V gene's germline CDR1 is MNHEY and CDR2 SMNVEV (reference sequence). V lost 4 bases to trimming and J lost 6 bases, with 16 bases between them. CDR3 sequence (DNA): TGTGCCAGCAGTTCCAGCGGAGTCGTGGGCGAGCAGTACTTC. Encoded protein: CASSSSGVVGEQYF.

This clone was recorded only once. The chain combines TRBV27 with TRBJ2-7, with D uncertain. CDR1 is MNHEY, CDR2 SMNVEV, per germline (reference sequence). The CDR3 contains 12 residues. Trimming shortened V by 5 bases and J by 4 bases, and 9 bases separated the two germline ends. This CDR3 reads CASSPPGYEQYF. Written as DNA, the CDR3 is TGTGCCAGCAGTCCCCCCGGTTACGAGCAGTACTTC.

The V call is TRBV4-1, the J call TRBJ2-5; TRBD2 agrees at 13 bases. The CDR3 length is 17 residues. The ends lost 4 bases at V and 3 bases at J; junction bases unmatched: 8. Germline V gene lookup returns CDR1 MGHRA and CDR2 YSYEKL. The CDR3 nucleotides read TGCGCCAGCAGCCGCGCTCTTGGACTAGCGGGAGAAGAGACCCAGTACTTC. This sequence encodes CASSRALGLAGEETQYF.

The chain uses TRBV5-6 and TRBJ2-7; 7 bases match TRBD1. Germline CDR1 SGHDT, CDR2 YYEEEE. V lost 4 bases to trimming and J lost 6 bases; unmatched junction nucleotides: 13. CDR3 size: 15 residues. The CDR3 loop reads CASSLTTGAPGEQYF. The CDR3 region has the DNA TGTGCCAGCAGCCTTACTACAGGGGCTCCTGGCGAGCAGTACTTC.

This chain connects TRBV18 to TRBJ2-5, with 7 bases that match TRBD2. This CDR3 has 14 amino acids. Germline values: CDR1 KGHSH, CDR2 LQKENI. Trimming cost V 5 bases and J 7 bases; bases outside gene matches: 10. For the CDR3, the DNA is TGTGCCAGCTCAGCGGACCTGGGCGGGGGGACCCAGTACTTC. It codes for CASSADLGGGTQYF.